The 27 T cell receptor beta chains presented below share a single source sample, sequenced in a study of regulatory T cells in long-lasting Graves disease. Specified time point: newly diagnosed GD, antithyroid drugs for less than 3 months. There was RNA extracted from PBMCs, and the TCR library was made from it. Investigators prepared the TCR beta libraries by applying iRepertoire HTBI primers and Arm-PCR of CDR3 regions. TCRdb re-derived calls from the multiplex PCR reads in MiXCR, one entry per CDR3 protein. The repertoire has around 500,000 distinct CDR3 sequences, approximately 15% of them found once; the top ten carry 10%. The same data also contributed to another study, on T cells in Graves' hyperthyroidism and ophthalmopathy.

Sequenced here: peripheral blood mononuclear cells (PBMCs), sampled at new diagnosis, from a patient treated with antithyroid drugs. Receptor source: a young man with Graves disease.

This chain links TRBV27 with TRBJ2-1; 9 bases agree with TRBD1. V lost 4 bases, J lost 6 bases, and 7 bases stayed unmatched. CDR3 length: 15 residues. Germline CDR1 reads MNHEY; CDR2 reads SMNVEV (reference sequence). The CDR3 protein is CASSSTGTGSNEQFF. The CDR3 DNA follows: TGTGCCAGCAGTTCCACCGGGACAGGGAGCAATGAGCAGTTCTTC.

This clonotype occurred many times. CDR3 residues: CASSLTGAGNTIYF. DNA for the CDR3: TGTGCCAGCAGTTTAACGGGGGCAGGAAACACCATATATTTT. V usage is TRBV12-3 or TRBV12-4 and J usage is TRBJ1-3, with D tentatively TRBD1 (6 bases). V lost 2 bases and J 4 bases, leaving 9 bases between the germline ends. The CDR3 covers 14 residues.

For this clonotype: Germline and junction disagree at one end, which may indicate a read error. This rearrangement joins TRBV4-1 to TRBJ2-4; D is ambiguous. The CDR3 has 16 amino acids. Germline V gene data show CDR1 as MGHRA and CDR2 as YSYEKL. Here the CDR3 DNA reads TGTGCCAGCAGCCAAGAACTCGAAGTAGCCAAAAACATTCAATACTTC. Protein sequence: CASSQELEVAKNIQYF.

This clonotype was counted at least ten times. The chain combines TRBV27 with TRBJ2-7, with D tentatively TRBD2 (6 bases). From germline, CDR1 is MNHEY and CDR2 SMNVEV (reference sequence). The CDR3 runs to 14 residues. V gave up 5 bases and J gave up 5 bases, with 16 bases separating them. The CDR3 bases are TGTGCCAGCAGTCCTCGGGGGAATCTGGACGAGCAGTACTTC. It codes for CASSPRGNLDEQYF.

In this sample, this clonotype turned up a few times. The V gene is TRBV24-1, the J gene TRBJ2-7; 10 positions agree with TRBD1. The V segment lost 4 bases and the J segment 3 bases; nucleotides outside the gene matches: 5. The CDR3 sequence is 15 residues long. Germline V gene lookup returns CDR1 KGHDR and CDR2 SFDVKD. This chain's CDR3 is CATSDKRDRGYEQYF. The CDR3 DNA sequence: TGTGCCACCAGTGACAAACGGGACAGGGGCTACGAGCAGTACTTC.

This chain uses TRBV5-1 with TRBJ2-2; perhaps D is TRBD1 or TRBD2 (5 bases each). With 1 base removed from V and 2 bases from J, the gap between germline ends came to 12 bases. CDR3 size: 16 residues. Germline V gene data show CDR1 as SGHRS and CDR2 as YFSETQ. CDR3 bases: TGCGCCAGCAGCTTGTCAGGGTCGGGAAACACCGGGGAGCTGTTTTTT. It encodes CASSLSGSGNTGELFF.

Details on this clonotype: A much larger clone is a single base away; this may be a read error. The chain links TRBV30 to TRBJ2-7; TRBD1 is a possible D gene (5 bases). Trimming cost V 5 bases and J 0 bases, with 14 bases left between them. Germline V gives CDR1 GTSNPN, CDR2 SVGIG (reference sequence). The CDR3 spans 14 residues. The CDR3 DNA is TGTGCCTGGGAATCCAGACAGACCTCCTACGAGCAGTACTTC. This sequence encodes CAWESRQTSYEQYF.

This clonotype was counted a few times. V and J are TRBV6-1 and TRBJ1-2; D is perhaps TRBD1 (5 bases). This CDR3 spans 12 amino acids. Germline-derived CDR1 and CDR2 are MNHNS and SASEGT. The V end lost 3 bases, the J end lost 5 bases, and 7 bases lay between the germline ends. The CDR3 protein is CASSDRVYGYTF. In DNA form, the CDR3 reads TGTGCCAGCAGTGACAGGGTTTATGGCTACACCTTC.

This clonotype was counted at least ten times. V gene TRBV27 combines with J gene TRBJ2-1; perhaps TRBD1 as D (6 bases). Germline CDR1 is MNHEY and CDR2 is SMNVEV (reference sequence). Between the trimmed V and J ends, which lost 6 bases and 5 bases, there was a span of 20 bases. The CDR3 consists of 16 residues. The CDR3 nucleotides read TGTGCCAGCAGAAGTCCCGTTTCAGGGGTCCACAATGAGCAGTTCTTC. Protein product: CASRSPVSGVHNEQFF.

Many counts were recorded for this clonotype. The J gene is TRBJ1-6, the V gene TRBV11-2; unclear D gene. CDR3 length: 14 residues. Germline-derived CDR1 and CDR2 are SGHAT and FQNNGV. Trimming removed 5 bases at V and 8 bases at J, with 13 bases between. The CDR3 coding sequence is TGTGCCAGCAGCGGTTTTCCGAGGGATTCACCCCTCCACTTT. It translates to CASSGFPRDSPLHF.

The chain is built from TRBV20-1 and TRBJ2-1; 10 positions agree with TRBD2. The CDR3 length is 14 residues. Trimming at V came to 5 bases and at J to 5 bases, leaving 6 bases not matched to a gene. CDR1 and CDR2 from the germline V gene are DFQATT and SNEGSKA (reference sequence). The CDR3 here is CSAVNGLADNEQFF. The CDR3 nucleotides read TGCAGTGCTGTTAATGGACTAGCGGACAATGAGCAGTTCTTC.

In this sample, this clonotype turned up many times. V gene TRBV11-1 combines with J gene TRBJ2-7, with D perhaps matching TRBD2 (6 bases). Germline V CDR1 and CDR2: SGHAT, FQDESV (reference sequence). There are 13 residues in the CDR3. The ends were cut back, 1 base at V and 6 bases at J, with 10 bases in the middle. DNA for the CDR3: TGTGCCAGCAGCTTAGGGAGGGACGGCGAGCAGTACTTC. Its translation is CASSLGRDGEQYF.

Of note for this clonotype: A read error may be the cause here, since a much bigger clone is one base away. The chain links TRBV7-2 to TRBJ2-3; D might be TRBD2 (5 bases). Trimming shortened V by 2 bases and J by 2 bases, and 17 bases separated the two germline ends. The CDR3 consists of 17 residues. Germline CDR1 is SGHTA and CDR2 is FQGNSA. The DNA for the CDR3 is TGTACCAGCAGCTTACAGGTCGGAGGCCGAATCACAGATACGCAGTATTTT. It specifies CTSSLQVGGRITDTQYF.

Many counts were recorded for this clonotype. The chain employs TRBV5-1 and TRBJ1-4, with D hard to call. Germline V CDR1 and CDR2: SGHRS, YFSETQ. The length of the CDR3 is 17 residues. Trimming left V 0 bases short and J 0 bases short, with 12 bases between. The CDR3 region is CASSLGPVEATNEKLFF. The CDR3 nucleotides are TGCGCCAGCAGCTTGGGTCCGGTGGAAGCAACTAATGAAAAACTGTTTTTT.

As for this clonotype: A read error may be the cause here, since a much bigger clone is one base away. The gene calls are TRBV28 and TRBJ2-7, with D unresolved. Germline CDR1 and CDR2: MDHEN and SYDVKM. The CDR3 length is 14 residues. The CDR3 sequence: CAGSPYSILYEQYF. Written as DNA, the CDR3 is TGTGCCGGCAGTCCCTACTCCATTCTCTACGAGCAGTACTTC.

This clonotype was found many times. This sequence joins TRBV3-1 and TRBJ1-1; D gene ambiguous. CDR1 LGHDT and CDR2 YNNKEL come from the germline V gene (reference sequence). Trimming removed 1 base from V and 3 bases from J, with 9 bases in between. There are 14 residues in the CDR3. The CDR3 region is CASSQVHLDTEAFF. The CDR3 nucleotides are TGTGCCAGCAGCCAAGTCCACTTGGACACTGAAGCTTTCTTT.

This clonotype was counted a few times. V usage is TRBV5-1 and J usage is TRBJ2-4; tentative D call: TRBD1 (5 bases). V lost 0 bases, J lost 11 bases, and 12 bases lay in between. This CDR3 is built from 13 residues. Germline V gene data show CDR1 as SGHRS and CDR2 as YFSETQ. CDR3 amino acids: CASSLAWQGLQYF. CDR3 nucleotide sequence: TGCGCCAGCAGCTTGGCGTGGCAGGGCCTTCAGTACTTC.

In its sample, this clonotype was seen many times. This chain links TRBV29-1 with TRBJ1-1, with D tentatively TRBD1 (6 bases). This CDR3 has 13 residues. V was trimmed by 6 bases and J by 8 bases, leaving 19 bases between them. CDR1 is SQVTM, CDR2 ANQGSEA, per germline. CDR3 coding DNA: TGCAGCGTCCCGGGGCTTCTAACAGGGGAAGCTTTCTTT. Encoded protein: CSVPGLLTGEAFF.

This clonotype was detected many times. V is TRBV11-2 and J is TRBJ1-1; weak D call: TRBD1 (6 bases). Germline CDR1 and CDR2: SGHAT and FQNNGV. V was trimmed by 4 bases and J by 0 bases, leaving 9 bases between them. The CDR3 length is 14 residues. This chain's CDR3 is CASSWTELNTEAFF. The CDR3 DNA reads TGTGCCAGCAGCTGGACAGAATTGAACACTGAAGCTTTCTTT.

This clonotype was seen many times. The V gene is TRBV6-1, the J gene TRBJ1-1, with D possibly being TRBD1 (5 bases). The CDR3 runs to 15 residues. Germline V CDR1 and CDR2: MNHNS, SASEGT. V was clipped by 6 bases and J by 1 base, with 15 bases between them. Here the CDR3 reads CASSIRSGTNTEAFF. DNA of the CDR3: TGTGCCAGCAGCATAAGGTCAGGGACGAACACTGAAGCTTTCTTT.

Ten or more counts support this clonotype. V usage is TRBV28 and J usage is TRBJ1-1; possibly TRBD1 for D (5 bases). Trimming cost V 0 bases and J 4 bases, with 9 bases left between them. The CDR3 consists of 14 residues. Germline loops: CDR1 MDHEN, CDR2 SYDVKM. The CDR3, as DNA: TGTGCCAGCAGTTTATGGCGGGGGTCCACTGAAGCTTTCTTT. Protein product: CASSLWRGSTEAFF.

The gene calls are TRBV2 and TRBJ2-2, with 11 bases identical to TRBD2. This CDR3 has 14 residues. The germline V gene has CDR1 SNHLY and CDR2 FYNNEI. J gave up 7 bases and V 7 bases, and 5 bases lay outside the gene matches. CDR3 sequence: CASKLAGEIGELFF. The CDR3 nucleotides are TGTGCCAGCAAACTAGCGGGAGAAATCGGGGAGCTGTTTTTT.

This clonotype was seen many times. The CDR3: CSARYGVRYEQYF. CDR3 in DNA: TGCAGTGCTAGATACGGGGTCCGCTACGAGCAGTACTTC. The rearrangement uses TRBV20-1 and TRBJ2-7; TRBD2 might be the D (5 bases). Germline CDR1 DFQATT, CDR2 SNEGSKA (reference sequence). The CDR3 contains 13 residues. The germline V and J ends were trimmed by 2 bases and 3 bases, with 11 bases remaining between them.

The chain joins TRBV19 to TRBJ1-2; weak D call: TRBD1 (5 bases). From germline, CDR1 is LNHDA and CDR2 SQIVND (reference sequence). CDR3 length: 15 residues. V gave up 0 bases and J gave up 7 bases, with 15 bases separating them. CDR3 coding DNA: TGTGCCAGTAGTATAGAGGAGGGGCTCCTTTCTGGCTACACCTTC. Translated, it gives CASSIEEGLLSGYTF.

The chain combines TRBV27 with TRBJ2-7, with D possibly TRBD1 on 6 matching bases. The CDR3 is 17 amino acids. The germline V gene has CDR1 MNHEY and CDR2 SMNVEV (reference sequence). Trimming left V 6 bases short and J 4 bases short, with 25 bases between. The CDR3 here is CASSPGEGHPSIYEQYF. Here the CDR3 DNA reads TGTGCCAGCAGCCCAGGAGAGGGACACCCATCCATATACGAGCAGTACTTC.

Many counts were recorded for this clonotype. V usage is TRBV12-3 or TRBV12-4 and J usage is TRBJ2-1; TRBD2 matches 9 bases. There are 13 residues in the CDR3. V was clipped by 8 bases and J by 8 bases; unmatched bases: 7. DNA of the CDR3: TGTGCCAGCGGTACTAGCGGGCGGTATGAGCAGTTCTTC. It encodes CASGTSGRYEQFF.

This clonotype was counted at least ten times. The rearrangement joins TRBV2 to TRBJ2-7; D might be TRBD1 (6 bases). V lost 6 bases and J lost 4, with 16 bases in between. CDR3 length equals 14 residues. Germline V CDR1 and CDR2: SNHLY, FYNNEI. In DNA form, the CDR3 reads TGTGCCAGCAGCAAACAGGGTCAGCGGTACGAGCAGTACTTC. As protein: CASSKQGQRYEQYF.